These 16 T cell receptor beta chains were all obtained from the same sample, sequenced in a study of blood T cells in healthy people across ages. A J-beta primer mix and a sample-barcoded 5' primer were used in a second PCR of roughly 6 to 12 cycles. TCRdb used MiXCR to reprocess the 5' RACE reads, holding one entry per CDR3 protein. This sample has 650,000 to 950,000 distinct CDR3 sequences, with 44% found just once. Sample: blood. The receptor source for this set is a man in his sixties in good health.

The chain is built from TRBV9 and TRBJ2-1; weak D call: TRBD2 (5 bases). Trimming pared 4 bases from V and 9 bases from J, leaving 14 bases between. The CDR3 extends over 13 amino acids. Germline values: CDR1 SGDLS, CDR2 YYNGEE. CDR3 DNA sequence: TGTGCCAGCAGCCCCCGCGAGAGCGGTGAGCAGTTCTTC. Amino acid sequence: CASSPRESGEQFF.

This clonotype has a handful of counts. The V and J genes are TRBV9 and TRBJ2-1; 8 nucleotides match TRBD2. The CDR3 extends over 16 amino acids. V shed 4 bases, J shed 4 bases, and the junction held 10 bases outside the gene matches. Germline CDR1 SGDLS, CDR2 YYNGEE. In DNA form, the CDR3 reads TGTGCCAGCAGCACAACAGGGCGGGGGGAATACAATGAGCAGTTCTTC. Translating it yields CASSTTGRGEYNEQFF.

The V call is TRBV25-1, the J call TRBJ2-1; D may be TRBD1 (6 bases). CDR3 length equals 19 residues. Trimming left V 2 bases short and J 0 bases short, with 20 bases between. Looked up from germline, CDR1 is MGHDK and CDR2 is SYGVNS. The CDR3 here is CASSEDPWTAPSSYNEQFF. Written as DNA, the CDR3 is TGTGCCAGCAGTGAAGACCCCTGGACAGCCCCTAGCTCCTACAATGAGCAGTTCTTC.

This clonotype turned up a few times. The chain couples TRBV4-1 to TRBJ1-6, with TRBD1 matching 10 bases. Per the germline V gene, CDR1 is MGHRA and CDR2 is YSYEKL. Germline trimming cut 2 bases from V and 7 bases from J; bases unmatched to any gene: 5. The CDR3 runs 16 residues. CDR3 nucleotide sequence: TGCGCCAGCAGCCAAACCCCGGGACAGGGGAATTCACCCCTCCACTTT. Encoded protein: CASSQTPGQGNSPLHF.

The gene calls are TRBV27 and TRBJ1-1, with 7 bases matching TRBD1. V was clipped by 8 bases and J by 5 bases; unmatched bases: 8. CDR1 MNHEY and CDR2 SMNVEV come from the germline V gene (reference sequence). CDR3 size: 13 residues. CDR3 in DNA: TGTGCCAGCCAGACAGGGATTGGTACTGAAGCTTTCTTT. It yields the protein CASQTGIGTEAFF.

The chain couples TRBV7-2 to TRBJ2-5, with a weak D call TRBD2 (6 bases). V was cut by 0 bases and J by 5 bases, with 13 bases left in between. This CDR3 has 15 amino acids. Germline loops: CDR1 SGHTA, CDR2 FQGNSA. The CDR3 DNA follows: TGTGCCAGCAGCTTAGCTCCCCTTGGGGGGGAGACCCAGTACTTC. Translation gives CASSLAPLGGETQYF.

CDR3 DNA: TGTGCCAGCAGTTTAGAGCCGACAGGGGATAATTCACCCCTCCACTTT. As protein: CASSLEPTGDNSPLHF. J is TRBJ1-6 and V is TRBV27, with TRBD1 matching 8 bases. The CDR3 extends over 16 amino acids. Germline lookup yields CDR1 MNHEY and CDR2 SMNVEV (reference sequence). With V trimmed by 2 bases and J by 5 bases, 5 bases remained unmatched.

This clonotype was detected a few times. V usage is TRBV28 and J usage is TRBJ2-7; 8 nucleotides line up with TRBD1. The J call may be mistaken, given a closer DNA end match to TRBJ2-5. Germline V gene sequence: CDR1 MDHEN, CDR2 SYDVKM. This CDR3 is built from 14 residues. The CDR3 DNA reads TGTGCCAGCAGCTTGACAGGGGCGGGGAAGACCCAGTACTTC. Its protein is CASSLTGAGKTQYF.

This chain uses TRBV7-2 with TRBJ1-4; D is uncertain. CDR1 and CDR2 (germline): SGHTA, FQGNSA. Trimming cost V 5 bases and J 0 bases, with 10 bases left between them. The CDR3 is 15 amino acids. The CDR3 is CASSVVGATNEKLFF. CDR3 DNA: TGTGCCAGCAGCGTAGTGGGCGCAACTAATGAAAAACTGTTTTTT.

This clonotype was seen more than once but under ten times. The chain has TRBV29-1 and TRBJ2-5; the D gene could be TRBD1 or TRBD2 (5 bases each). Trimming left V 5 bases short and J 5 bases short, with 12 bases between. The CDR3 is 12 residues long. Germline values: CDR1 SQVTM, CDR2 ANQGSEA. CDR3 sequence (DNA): TGCAGCGTTTCCTCCGGGGCGGAGACCCAGTACTTC. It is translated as CSVSSGAETQYF.

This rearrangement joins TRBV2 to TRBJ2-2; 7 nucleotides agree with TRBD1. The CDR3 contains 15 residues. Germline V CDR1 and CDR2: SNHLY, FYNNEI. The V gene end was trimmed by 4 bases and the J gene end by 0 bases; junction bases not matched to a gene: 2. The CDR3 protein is CASSVGTANTGELFF. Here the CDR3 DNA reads TGTGCCAGCAGTGTAGGGACAGCGAACACCGGGGAGCTGTTTTTT.

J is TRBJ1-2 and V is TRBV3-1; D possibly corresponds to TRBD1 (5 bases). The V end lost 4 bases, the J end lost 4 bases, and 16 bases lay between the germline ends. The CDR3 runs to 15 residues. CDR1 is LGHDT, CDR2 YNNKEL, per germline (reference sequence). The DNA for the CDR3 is TGTGCCAGCAGCCCCCAGGGCCCCTACAGCTATGGCTACACCTTC. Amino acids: CASSPQGPYSYGYTF.

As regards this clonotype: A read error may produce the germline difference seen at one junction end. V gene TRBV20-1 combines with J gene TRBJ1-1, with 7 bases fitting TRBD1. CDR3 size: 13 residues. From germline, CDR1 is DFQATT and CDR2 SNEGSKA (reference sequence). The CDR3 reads CSAPETGLTEVFF. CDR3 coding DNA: TGCAGTGCTCCCGAGACAGGGCTCACTGAAGTTTTCTTT.

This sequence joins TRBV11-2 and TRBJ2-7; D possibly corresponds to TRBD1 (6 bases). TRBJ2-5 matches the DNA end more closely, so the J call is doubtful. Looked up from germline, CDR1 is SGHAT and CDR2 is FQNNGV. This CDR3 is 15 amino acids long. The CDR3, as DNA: TGTGCCAGCAGCTTAGGTGCTGCAGGGGAAGAGACCCAGTACTTC. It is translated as CASSLGAAGEETQYF.

CDR3 in amino acids: CASSSGLKRGADTQYF. CDR3 nucleotides: TGCGCCAGCAGCTCGGGACTTAAGAGAGGGGCAGATACGCAGTATTTT. J is TRBJ2-3 and V is TRBV5-1; TRBD2 might be the D (6 bases). Between the trimmed V and J ends, which lost 3 bases and 4 bases, there was a span of 18 bases. Germline V gene data show CDR1 as SGHRS and CDR2 as YFSETQ. The CDR3 has 16 amino acids.

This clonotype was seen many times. Here the CDR3 DNA reads TGCAGTGCAGGGGGCGGGGGGGCCTTCTACGAGCAGTACTTC. This codes for CSAGGGGAFYEQYF. The chain couples TRBV20-1 to TRBJ2-7; 9 nucleotides match TRBD2. CDR3 length: 14 amino acids. Germline CDR1 DFQATT, CDR2 SNEGSKA (reference sequence). Trimming took 6 bases from V and 3 from J; bases not matched to a gene: 9.